A few counts support the clone carrying this T cell receptor beta chain. The target antigen is unknown. This specimen comes from a study of vaccination and CD4 T cells after COVID-19. Whole-study context: The authors exposed cells to overlapping spike peptides derived from SARS-CoV-2, HCoV-NL63, HCoV-OC43 and HCoV-229E. Study conclusions and caveats: With convalescent patients, a median approximately 86% of reactive clones emerged solely after vaccination.

Treatment denoted: roughly 11-day PBMC culture with coronavirus spike peptide pools or control peptides (ViraFEST assay). Oncomine TCR Beta short-read sequencing was applied to DNA from cultured CD4+ T cells. TCRdb processed the PCR reads anew with MiXCR; each CDR3 protein has one entry. The table shows some 10,000 distinct CDR3 sequences, with about a third occurring only once. V shed 7 bases and J 4 bases; nucleotides not matched to a gene: 7. From germline, CDR1 is SGHTA and CDR2 FQGNSA. The CDR3 extends over 14 amino acids. The rearrangement joins TRBV7-2 to TRBJ2-7, with TRBD2 identical over 10 bases. The TCR comes from a human donor who had recovered from COVID-19. The sequenced sample consisted of CD4+ T cells from blood, cultured in vitro. The CDR3 nucleotides read TGTGCCAGCACCCCCAGCGGGGGGGTATACGAGCAGTACTTC. It encodes CASTPSGGVYEQYF.